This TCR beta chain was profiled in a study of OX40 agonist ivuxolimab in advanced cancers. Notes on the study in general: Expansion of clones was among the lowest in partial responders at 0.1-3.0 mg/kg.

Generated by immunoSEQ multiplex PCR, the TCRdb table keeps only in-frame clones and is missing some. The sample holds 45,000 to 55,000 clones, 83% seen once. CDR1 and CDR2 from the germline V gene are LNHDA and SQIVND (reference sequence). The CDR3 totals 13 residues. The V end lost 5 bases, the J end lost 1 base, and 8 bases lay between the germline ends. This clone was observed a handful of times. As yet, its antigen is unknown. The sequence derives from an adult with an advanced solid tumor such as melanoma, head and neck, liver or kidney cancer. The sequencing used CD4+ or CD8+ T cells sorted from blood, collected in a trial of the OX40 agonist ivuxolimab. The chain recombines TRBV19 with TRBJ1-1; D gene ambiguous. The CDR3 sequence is CASSVRGNTEAFF. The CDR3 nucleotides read TGTGCCAGTAGTGTACGGGGGAACACTGAAGCTTTCTTT.